This T cell receptor beta chain comes out of a study of OX40 agonist ivuxolimab in advanced cancers. For context, the study as a whole: Ivuxolimab was a fully human IgG2 agonistic monoclonal antibody targeting the costimulatory receptor OX40 (CD134). Intravenous ivuxolimab was administered to patients every 2 weeks at six dose levels: 0.01, 0.1, 0.3, 1.5, 3 and 10 mg/kg. Of the approximately 54 patients in dose escalation, some 20 had hepatocellular carcinoma, approximately 15 had melanoma, 9 had renal cell carcinoma and 9 had head and neck cancer. In the dose-escalation cohort, around four fifths of patients were male, and the mean age was approximately 60 years with a range of about 23 to 79. Patients were allowed to have had prior anti-PD-1, anti-PD-L1 or anti-CTLA-4 therapy, and roughly 40% of the dose-escalation patients had been treated with checkpoint inhibitors. Partial responses occurred in three dose-escalation patients, of whom one had hepatocellular carcinoma and two had cutaneous melanoma. The purpose of peripheral TCRbeta sequencing was to test whether ivuxolimab changed TCR sequence diversity and led to clonal T-cell expansion. The paper describes the monotherapy dose-escalation part (N of about 52 patients) of the phase I trial of ivuxolimab. Here is what the overall study found, with its caveats: After ivuxolimab, expanded clones were on average more numerous among CD8+ T cells than among CD4+ T cells. Low levels of normalized T-cell clonal expansion were also shown by some nonresponding patients. At doses from 0.1 to 3.0 mg/kg, clonal expansion was seen in both CD4+ and CD8+ blood T cells between baseline and week 6. In the 0.1-3.0 mg/kg groups, partial responders had among the lowest normalized peripheral clonal expansion, particularly in CD8+ T cells. Antigen specificity was not determined for the clonally expanded peripheral T cells.

The germline V gene provides CDR1 SNHLY and CDR2 FYNNEI. The CDR3, from cysteine to phenylalanine, totals 13 residues. The sequence is cut down to CDR3 DNA, 39 bases in frame from base 1. V is shortened by 6 bases, J by 0 bases, and the region joining them spans 9 bases. Genomic DNA was extracted from sorted cells for sequencing of the TCRbeta CDR3 region. The immunoSEQ Assay was used to sequence the TCRbeta CDR3 regions. Imported from immuneACCESS, the table was reduced by TCRdb to in-frame sequences with V and J called. These copies leave out some clones; in studies compared against another copy, an unresolved V gene accounts for under half, and the cause of the remainder is not known. Recorded for this sample are about 40,000 clones; 80% to 90% of them occurred a single time. The biggest ten clones account for 2% to 3% of the sample. Patients with autoimmune disease history or receiving systemic immunosuppression were excluded from the trial. Peripheral blood for TCR sequencing was collected from all dose cohorts at baseline, on cycle 4 day 1, and on cycle 7 day 1. The samples were drawn from a first-in-human, open-label, multicenter phase I dose-escalation trial of ivuxolimab. The trial enrolled adults with locally advanced or metastatic head and neck squamous cell, hepatocellular, melanoma or renal cell carcinoma. Before TCR sequencing, CD4+ and CD8+ T cells were separately sorted from peripheral blood.

Points on this clone: Its cognate antigen has yet to be identified. One base away there is no much larger clone; base qualities are not given.

Rearrangement joined TRBV2 to TRBJ2-7, with the identity of the D gene unclear. The starting material was CD4+ or CD8+ T cells sorted from blood, obtained in a trial of the OX40 agonist ivuxolimab. The sequence was collected from an adult with an advanced solid tumor such as melanoma, head and neck, liver or kidney cancer. The sequence in DNA is TGTGCCAGCAGCGTCCCCCTCTCCTACGAGCAGTACTTC. It codes for CASSVPLSYEQYF.